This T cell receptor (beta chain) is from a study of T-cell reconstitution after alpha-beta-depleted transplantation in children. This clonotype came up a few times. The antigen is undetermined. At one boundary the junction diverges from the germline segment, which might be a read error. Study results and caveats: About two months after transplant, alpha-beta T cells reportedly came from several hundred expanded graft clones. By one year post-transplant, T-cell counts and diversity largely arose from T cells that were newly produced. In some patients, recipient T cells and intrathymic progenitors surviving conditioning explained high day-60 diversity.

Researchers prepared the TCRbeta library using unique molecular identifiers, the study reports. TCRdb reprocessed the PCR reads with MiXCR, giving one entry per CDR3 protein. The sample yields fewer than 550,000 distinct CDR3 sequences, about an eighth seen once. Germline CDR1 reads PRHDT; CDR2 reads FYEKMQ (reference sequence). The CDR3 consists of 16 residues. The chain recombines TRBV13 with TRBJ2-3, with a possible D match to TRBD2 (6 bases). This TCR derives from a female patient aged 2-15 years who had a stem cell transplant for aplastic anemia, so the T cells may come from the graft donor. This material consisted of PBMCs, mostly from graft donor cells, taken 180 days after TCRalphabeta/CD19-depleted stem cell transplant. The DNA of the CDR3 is TGTGCCAGCAGTTTAGATGGTAGCGGAAGCACAGATACGCAGTATTTT. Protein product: CASSLDGSGSTDTQYF.